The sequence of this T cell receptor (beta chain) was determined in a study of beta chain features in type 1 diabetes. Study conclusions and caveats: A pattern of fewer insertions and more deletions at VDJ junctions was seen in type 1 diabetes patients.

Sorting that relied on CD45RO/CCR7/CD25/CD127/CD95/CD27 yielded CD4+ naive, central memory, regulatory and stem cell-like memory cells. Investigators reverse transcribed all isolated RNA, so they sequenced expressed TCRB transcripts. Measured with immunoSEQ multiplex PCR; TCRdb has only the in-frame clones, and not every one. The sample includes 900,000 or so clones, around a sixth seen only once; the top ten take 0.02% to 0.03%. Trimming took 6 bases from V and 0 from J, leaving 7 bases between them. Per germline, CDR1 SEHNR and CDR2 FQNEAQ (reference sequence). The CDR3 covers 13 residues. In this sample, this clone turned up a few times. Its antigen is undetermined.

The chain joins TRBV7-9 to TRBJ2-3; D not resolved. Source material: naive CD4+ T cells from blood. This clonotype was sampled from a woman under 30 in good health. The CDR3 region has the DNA TGTGCCAGCAGACCATCCAGCACAGATACGCAGTATTTT. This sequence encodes CASRPSSTDTQYF.